This T cell receptor beta chain was observed in a study of blood T cell repertoires in COVID-19. Study-level information: COVID-19 samples, acute and convalescent, were from the United States, Italy and Spain. Sample material is recorded as cDNA or gDNA derived from T cells, B-cell-depleted T cells, or PBMCs.

Germline V gene data show CDR1 as SGDLS and CDR2 as YYNGEE. The CDR3 is made up of 15 amino acids. V was shortened by 3 bases and J by 4 bases, with 17 bases between the two germline ends. Repertoires were generated with immunoSEQ multiplex PCR, while TCRdb's copy carries only in-frame clones and drops some. The table has 50,000 to 65,000 clones, approximately 90% seen once. The clonotype was recovered from a human donor in a cohort sampled during active COVID-19. The chain has TRBV9 and TRBJ2-7; tentatively, D is TRBD2 (6 bases). The sequencing sample was made of peripheral blood. In nucleotides, the CDR3 is TGTGCCAGCAGCGGCCCGGGACTGAGGAAATACGAGCAGTACTTC. It is translated as CASSGPGLRKYEQYF.